A single sample is the source of the 32 T cell receptor beta chains below, sequenced in a study of blood T cell repertoires in COVID-19. Data came from immunoSEQ multiplex PCR; TCRdb stores just in-frame clones and leaves some out. Among fewer than 50,000 clones listed, roughly 78% were seen once. The sample was peripheral blood. Receptor source: an older man with acute or convalescent COVID-19.

The rearrangement uses TRBV29-1 and TRBJ2-1, with a possible D match to TRBD2 (5 bases). Germline V gene lookup returns CDR1 SQVTM and CDR2 ANQGSEA. The CDR3 extends over 14 amino acids. Between the trimmed V and J ends, which lost 6 bases and 8 bases, there was a span of 20 bases. The CDR3 protein is CSVRQAELRDEQFF. In nucleotides, the CDR3 is TGCAGCGTCCGTCAAGCGGAACTTAGGGATGAGCAGTTCTTC.

The V and J genes are TRBV3-1 (or the pseudogene TRBV3-2) and TRBJ1-5; weak D call: TRBD1 (6 bases). CDR3 size: 12 residues. The germline V and J ends were trimmed by 8 bases and 3 bases, with 8 bases remaining between them. Germline V gene lookup returns CDR1 LGHDT and CDR2 YNNKEL (reference sequence). The DNA for the CDR3 is TGTGCCAGCGGGGGCCTCAATCAGCCCCAGCATTTT. The encoded protein is CASGGLNQPQHF.

The chain uses TRBV29-1 and TRBJ2-1; 10 nucleotides line up with TRBD1. Trimming at V came to 7 bases and at J to 9 bases, leaving 9 bases not matched to a gene. The CDR3 extends over 13 amino acids. Germline CDR1 and CDR2: SQVTM and ANQGSEA. The CDR3 nucleotides read TGCAGCGCGGAAAGACAGGGGGCAGGTGAGCAGTTCTTC. Amino acids: CSAERQGAGEQFF.

The chain joins TRBV10-3 to TRBJ1-2; 7 bases align to TRBD1. CDR1 and CDR2 from the germline V gene are ENHRY and SYGVKD. The CDR3 is made up of 14 amino acids. The ends lost 4 bases at V and 5 bases at J; junction bases unmatched: 7. The CDR3 nucleotides are TGTGCCATCAGTGGGACAGGCGGGGTTTATGGCTACACCTTC. Translated: CAISGTGGVYGYTF.

This chain links TRBV29-1 with TRBJ2-3; TRBD2 matches 8 bases. From germline, CDR1 is SQVTM and CDR2 ANQGSEA. V lost 6 bases and J lost 2; bases outside the gene matches: 10. The CDR3 loop spans 15 amino acids. CDR3 in amino acids: CSVALLADLTDTQYF. DNA for the CDR3: TGCAGCGTGGCGCTACTAGCGGATCTCACAGATACGCAGTATTTT.

The genes are TRBV2 and TRBJ2-1; 7 positions agree with TRBD2. V lost 3 bases and J lost 3; bases outside the gene matches: 5. CDR3 length: 15 residues. Germline loops: CDR1 SNHLY, CDR2 FYNNEI. The CDR3 spells CASSDFGRRYNEQFF. The CDR3 DNA follows: TGTGCCAGCAGTGACTTCGGGAGGCGCTACAATGAGCAGTTCTTC.

This clone was counted between two and nine times. The chain uses TRBV6-2 or TRBV6-3 and TRBJ1-2, with TRBD1 matching over 9 bases. The CDR3 spans 17 residues. V dropped 5 bases and J dropped 3; count of bases not matched to a gene: 13. Per the germline V gene, CDR1 is MNHEY and CDR2 is SVGEGT. The CDR3 is CASSGQGSGVRHYGYTF. The CDR3 coding sequence is TGTGCCAGCAGTGGACAGGGGAGCGGTGTACGTCACTATGGCTACACCTTC.

The J gene is TRBJ1-4, the V gene TRBV30, with 8 bases that match TRBD1. With 3 bases clipped from V and 3 bases from J, the junction kept 3 bases outside the gene matches. CDR1 and CDR2 (germline): GTSNPN, SVGIG (reference sequence). This CDR3 has 14 amino acids. The CDR3 DNA is TGTGCCTGGAGGCAGGGGGCGGCTAATGAAAAACTGTTTTTT. It specifies CAWRQGAANEKLFF.

Concerning this clone: Other DNA sequences within the sample encode an identical CDR3. The chain combines TRBV28 with TRBJ2-5, with D maybe TRBD2 (5 bases). Germline V gene lookup returns CDR1 MDHEN and CDR2 SYDVKM. The CDR3 sequence is 17 residues long. In nucleotides, the CDR3 is TGTCCCATCGGTAAGCCGGGCCCGAGGGCCCGACGGGAGACCCAGTACTTC. Amino acid sequence: CPIGKPGPRARRETQYF.

J is TRBJ2-7 and V is TRBV6-2 or TRBV6-3, with TRBD1 matching 7 bases. Germline V gene lookup returns CDR1 MNHEY and CDR2 SVGEGT. The CDR3 is made up of 15 amino acids. Losses at the gene ends were 3 bases for V and 6 bases for J; bases not matched to a gene: 11. CDR3 sequence (DNA): TGTGCCAGCAGTTATTTCCCCAGGGGGAATGTCGAGCAGTACTTC. Translation: CASSYFPRGNVEQYF.

This chain joins TRBV5-1 and TRBJ1-1; unclear D gene. The CDR3 is 14 residues long. Trimming left V 1 base short and J 4 bases short, with 11 bases between. CDR1 is SGHRS and CDR2 is YFSETQ in the germline V gene. As DNA, the CDR3 is TGCGCCAGCAGCTTGCGTTCCCGGGGCACTGAAGCTTTCTTT. This sequence encodes CASSLRSRGTEAFF. The full variable domain, completed using reference TRBV5-1 and TRBJ1-1, is KAGVTQTPRYLIKTRGQQVTLSCSPISGHRSVSWYQQTPGQGLQFLFEYFSETQRNKGNFPGRFSGRQFSNSRSEMNVSTLELGDSALYLCASSLRSRGTEAFFGQGTRLTVV.

This rearrangement joins TRBV9 to TRBJ2-7; TRBD2 agrees at 7 bases. V shed 2 bases and J 4 bases; nucleotides not matched to a gene: 9. Germline V CDR1 and CDR2: SGDLS, YYNGEE. CDR3 length: 15 amino acids. CDR3 loop: CASSVSSGIQYEQYF. DNA for the CDR3: TGTGCCAGCAGCGTCAGCAGCGGGATACAATACGAGCAGTACTTC.

V and J are TRBV21-1 and TRBJ1-1; the table's TRBD1 call for D was not verified on the DNA. TRBV21-1 corresponds to a pseudogene. The CDR3 runs 17 residues. The CDR3 loop reads CASSPGTGKLVNTEAFF. The CDR3 DNA is TGTGCCAGCAGCCCAGGGACAGGGAAGTTAGTGAACACTGAAGCTTTCTTT.

Here the CDR3 DNA reads TGTGCCAGCAGCTTAAATGGCGGGAGAATGTACGAGCAGTACTTC. Encoded protein: CASSLNGGRMYEQYF. The V gene is TRBV7-2, the J gene TRBJ2-7; TRBD2 aligns across 7 bases. The CDR3 extends over 15 amino acids. Germline V lookup: CDR1 SGHTA, CDR2 FQGNSA. With 2 bases clipped from V and 4 bases from J, the junction kept 8 bases outside the gene matches.

The J gene is TRBJ2-7, the V gene TRBV3-1 (or the pseudogene TRBV3-2), with 9 bases identical to TRBD2. CDR1 and CDR2 from the germline V gene are LGHDT and YNNKEL (reference sequence). The CDR3 length is 14 residues. The V gene end was trimmed by 4 bases and the J gene end by 2 bases; junction bases not matched to a gene: 3. DNA of the CDR3: TGTGCCAGCAGCCCGACTAGCGGTACCTACGAGCAGTACTTC. This encodes CASSPTSGTYEQYF.

This clone was seen a single time. The rearrangement links TRBV6-5 to TRBJ1-5; a weak D match, TRBD1 (5 bases). Germline-derived CDR1 and CDR2 are MNHEY and SVGAGI. The length of the CDR3 is 14 residues. The V end was cut by 6 bases, the J end by 5 bases, with 14 bases between. CDR3 region: CASSPGLRYQPQHF. CDR3 bases: TGTGCCAGCAGCCCAGGGCTTAGGTATCAGCCCCAGCATTTT.

This clone has just a few counts. This chain uses TRBV19 with TRBJ1-5; 9 bases agree with TRBD1. CDR1 and CDR2 (germline): LNHDA, SQIVND (reference sequence). Losses at the gene ends were 7 bases for V and 3 bases for J; bases not matched to a gene: 10. The CDR3 covers 16 residues. The CDR3 coding sequence is TGTGCCAGTACAGACCTCGGACAGGGGCACAATCAGCCCCAGCATTTT. Translated: CASTDLGQGHNQPQHF.

This clone was counted ten times or more. The genes are TRBV9 and TRBJ2-2; 11 bases are a match to TRBD1. The trim removed 3 bases at V and 4 bases at J, leaving 8 bases unmatched. The CDR3 is 17 amino acids. Germline loops: CDR1 SGDLS, CDR2 YYNGEE. CDR3 region: CASSARPGTGGTGELFF. Written as DNA, the CDR3 is TGTGCCAGCAGCGCCCGTCCCGGGACAGGGGGCACCGGGGAGCTGTTTTTT. Full variable domain (missing parts from reference TRBV9 and TRBJ2-2): DSGVTQTPKHLITATGQRVTLRCSPRSGDLSVYWYQQSLDQGLQFLIQYYNGEERAKGNILERFSAQQFPDLHSELNLSSLELGDSALYFCASSARPGTGGTGELFFGEGSRLTVL.

The V and J genes are TRBV3-1 (or the pseudogene TRBV3-2) and TRBJ1-1, with D unresolved. The germline V and J ends were trimmed by 10 bases and 1 base, with 7 bases remaining between them. This CDR3 spans 11 amino acids. CDR1 is LGHDT and CDR2 is YNNKEL in the germline V gene (reference sequence). CDR3 nucleotide sequence: TGTGCCACCATTCAGAACACTGAAGCTTTCTTT. Translation: CATIQNTEAFF.

The table lists this clone with a few counts. The chain carries TRBV7-2 and TRBJ1-3; 9 bases are a match to TRBD1. Germline V gene data show CDR1 as SGHTA and CDR2 as FQGNSA. V lost 5 bases to trimming and J lost 4 bases; unmatched junction nucleotides: 9. The CDR3 length is 16 residues. CDR3 loop: CASSTGDRAWGNTIYF. CDR3 sequence (DNA): TGTGCCAGCAGCACCGGGGACAGGGCCTGGGGAAACACCATATATTTT.

The V and J genes are TRBV19 and TRBJ2-1; D is possibly TRBD2 (6 bases). Trimming removed 9 bases from V and 1 base from J, with 16 bases in between. CDR3 size: 15 residues. The V gene's germline CDR1 is LNHDA and CDR2 SQIVND (reference sequence). The CDR3 loop is CARTFLAPSYNEQFF. DNA of the CDR3: TGTGCCAGGACATTTCTAGCGCCGTCCTACAATGAGCAGTTCTTC.

The V gene is TRBV7-2, the J gene TRBJ2-1, with a possible D match to TRBD2 (6 bases). Germline CDR1 reads SGHTA; CDR2 reads FQGNSA. The CDR3 sequence is 16 residues long. V shed 5 bases and J shed 3 bases, with 17 bases lying between them. The CDR3 DNA sequence: TGTGCCAGCAGCAGGGCCCCGGGAGTCCTCTACAATGAGCAGTTCTTC. Amino acid sequence: CASSRAPGVLYNEQFF.

This sequence joins TRBV27 and TRBJ1-1; tentative D call: TRBD1 (5 bases). Germline V gene sequence: CDR1 MNHEY, CDR2 SMNVEV (reference sequence). There are 12 residues in the CDR3. V lost 7 bases to trimming and J lost 1 base, with 7 bases between them. CDR3 nucleotides: TGTGCCAGCAAGACAGAGAACACTGAAGCTTTCTTT. This translates into CASKTENTEAFF.

The rearrangement joins TRBV1 to TRBJ2-4; the table's D call, TRBD1, was not checked against the DNA. TRBV1 is a pseudogene segment. The CDR3 consists of 23 residues. DNA for the CDR3: TGCACCAGCAGCCAAGTCACCCACCAGGACAGGCTAAACCCCAGGGGGGCCAAAAACATTCAGTACTTC. This translates into CTSSQVTHQDRLNPRGAKNIQYF.

This clone was picked up one time. The chain links TRBV29-1 to TRBJ2-5; D is unclear. Germline V gene data show CDR1 as SQVTM and CDR2 as ANQGSEA. V was shortened by 4 bases and J by 0 bases, with 6 bases between the two germline ends. The CDR3 covers 12 residues. The CDR3 DNA follows: TGCAGCGTTGCACAGAACCAAGAGACCCAGTACTTC. It specifies CSVAQNQETQYF.

V gene TRBV3-1 (or the pseudogene TRBV3-2) combines with J gene TRBJ1-5, with D unresolved. V was shortened by 0 bases and J by 7 bases, with 7 bases between the two germline ends. CDR3 length equals 13 residues. Germline CDR1 reads LGHDT; CDR2 reads YNNKEL (reference sequence). The CDR3 loop is CASSQDIKQPQHF. The CDR3 DNA sequence: TGTGCCAGCAGCCAAGATATTAAACAGCCCCAGCATTTT.

V usage is TRBV5-8 and J usage is TRBJ1-2; the D is unclear. V was shortened by 4 bases and J by 8 bases, with 15 bases between the two germline ends. This CDR3 has 13 amino acids. From germline, CDR1 is SGHTS and CDR2 YDEGEE. In nucleotides, the CDR3 is TGTGCCAGCAGCACGCAAGGACTGGGAGGCTACACCTTC. It translates to CASSTQGLGGYTF.

The chain couples TRBV21-1 to TRBJ1-5; the D call in the table, TRBD1, was not verified against the DNA. TRBV21-1 is a recognized pseudogene. The CDR3 consists of 13 residues. As DNA, the CDR3 is TGTGCCAGCAGCAAACCCCCATTTCAGCCCCAGCATTTT. As protein: CASSKPPFQPQHF.

J is TRBJ1-5 and V is TRBV6-6, with TRBD1 matching 9 bases. Germline CDR1 is MNHNY and CDR2 is SVGAGI (reference sequence). The junction had 15 bases not matched to a gene; V was cut back by 6 bases and J by 3 bases. The CDR3 loop spans 18 amino acids. The CDR3: CASSRTGGAMIDNQPQHF. CDR3 coding DNA: TGTGCCAGCAGCCGAACAGGGGGCGCGATGATTGACAATCAGCCCCAGCATTTT.

The V and J genes are TRBV11-3 and TRBJ2-5; 8 positions agree with TRBD2. Trimming at V came to 6 bases and at J to 4 bases, leaving 4 bases not matched to a gene. The CDR3 has 13 amino acids. CDR1 is SGHNT and CDR2 is YENEEA in the germline V gene. The CDR3 sequence is CASRVSGRETQYF. The CDR3 DNA reads as TGTGCCAGCAGGGTCAGCGGGAGAGAGACCCAGTACTTC.

V and J are TRBV3-1 (or the pseudogene TRBV3-2) and TRBJ2-2, with D possibly TRBD1 on 6 matching bases. V was pared by 0 bases and J by 7 bases, with 15 bases between. The CDR3 sequence is 16 residues long. Looked up from germline, CDR1 is LGHDT and CDR2 is YNNKEL (reference sequence). The CDR3 sequence: CASSQEAGLRGGELFF. CDR3 coding DNA: TGTGCCAGCAGCCAAGAAGCCGGACTCAGGGGCGGGGAGCTGTTTTTT.

The gene calls are TRBV28 and TRBJ2-2, with D perhaps matching TRBD2 (5 bases). The germline V gene has CDR1 MDHEN and CDR2 SYDVKM. The CDR3 totals 13 residues. V lost 7 bases to trimming and J lost 1 base, with 7 bases between them. CDR3 nucleotides: TGTGCCAGCAAGGACTTGAACACCGGGGAGCTGTTTTTT. Translation: CASKDLNTGELFF.